This T cell receptor (beta chain) came from a study of T-cell reconstitution after alpha-beta-depleted transplantation in children. Unique molecular identifiers were used to barcode this TCRbeta library. TCRdb used MiXCR to reprocess the PCR reads, holding one entry per CDR3 protein. The sample yields approximately 520,000 distinct CDR3 sequences, more than 9.5% seen once. Notes on the study in general: One year after transplant, T-cell counts and diversity came mostly from newly produced T cells. Where some patients showed high TCRbeta diversity at day 60, it came from recipient T cells and thymic progenitors that had survived. Reportedly, alpha-beta T cells present about two months post-transplant originated from several hundred expanded clones of graft origin.

To note about this clonotype: Antigen specificity is unknown. A read error may produce the germline difference seen at one junction end.

Germline CDR1 reads MNHEY; CDR2 reads SMNVEV (reference sequence). This CDR3 is 15 amino acids long. This chain links TRBV27 with TRBJ1-3, with 8 bases that match TRBD1. The specimen comprised PBMCs, mostly from graft donor cells, sampled 180 days after TCRalphabeta/CD19-depleted stem cell transplant. The receptor's source is a female patient between 2 and 15 years old who had a stem cell transplant for aplastic anemia, so the T cells may come from the graft donor. CDR3 protein: CASSSWTGSANTMYF. CDR3 DNA sequence: TGTGCCAGCAGTTCATGGACAGGGTCCGCTAACACCATGTATTTT.